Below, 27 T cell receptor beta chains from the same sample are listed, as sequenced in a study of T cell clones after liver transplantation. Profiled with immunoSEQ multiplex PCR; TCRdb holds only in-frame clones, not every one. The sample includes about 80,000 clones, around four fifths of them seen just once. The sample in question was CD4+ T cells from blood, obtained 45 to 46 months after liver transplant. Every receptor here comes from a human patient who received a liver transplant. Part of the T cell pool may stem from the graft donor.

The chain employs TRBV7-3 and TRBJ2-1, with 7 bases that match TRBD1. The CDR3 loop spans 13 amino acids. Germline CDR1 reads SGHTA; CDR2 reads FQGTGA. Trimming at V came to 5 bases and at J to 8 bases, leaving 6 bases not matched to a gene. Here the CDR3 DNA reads TGTGCCAGCAGCATCACAGGGGACCATGAGCAGTTCTTC. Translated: CASSITGDHEQFF.

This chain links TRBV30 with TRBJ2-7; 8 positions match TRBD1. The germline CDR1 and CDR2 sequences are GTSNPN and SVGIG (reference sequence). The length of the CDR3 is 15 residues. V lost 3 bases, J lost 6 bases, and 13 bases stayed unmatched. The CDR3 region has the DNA TGTGCCTGGAGCCGACAGGACAGGGCATGGAGCGAGCAGTACTTC. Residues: CAWSRQDRAWSEQYF.

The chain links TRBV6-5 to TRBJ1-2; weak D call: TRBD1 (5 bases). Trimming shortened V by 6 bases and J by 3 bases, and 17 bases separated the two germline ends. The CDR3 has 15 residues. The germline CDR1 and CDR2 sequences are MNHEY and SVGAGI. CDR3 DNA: TGTGCCAGCAGGCAACAACCGGGGGGTTACTATGGCTACACCTTC. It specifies CASRQQPGGYYGYTF.

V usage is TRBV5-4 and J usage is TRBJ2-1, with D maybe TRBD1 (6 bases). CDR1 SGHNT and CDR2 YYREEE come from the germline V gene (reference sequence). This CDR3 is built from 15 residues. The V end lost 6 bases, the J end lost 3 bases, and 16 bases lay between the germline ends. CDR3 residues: CASTAGGGRYNEQFF. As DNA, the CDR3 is TGTGCCAGCACCGCTGGTGGGGGCCGCTACAATGAGCAGTTCTTC. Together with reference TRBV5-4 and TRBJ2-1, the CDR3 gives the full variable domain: ETGVTQSPTHLIKTRGQQVTLRCSSQSGHNTVSWYQQALGQGPQFIFQYYREEENGRGNFPPRFSGLQFPNYSSELNVNALELDDSALYLCASTAGGGRYNEQFFGPGTRLTVL.

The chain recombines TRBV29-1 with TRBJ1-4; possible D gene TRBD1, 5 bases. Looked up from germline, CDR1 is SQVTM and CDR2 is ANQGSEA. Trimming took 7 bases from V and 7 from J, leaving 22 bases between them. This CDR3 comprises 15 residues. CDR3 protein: CSATLRGNVSEKLFF. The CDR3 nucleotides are TGCAGCGCTACTCTTCGGGGGAATGTTAGTGAAAAACTGTTTTTT.

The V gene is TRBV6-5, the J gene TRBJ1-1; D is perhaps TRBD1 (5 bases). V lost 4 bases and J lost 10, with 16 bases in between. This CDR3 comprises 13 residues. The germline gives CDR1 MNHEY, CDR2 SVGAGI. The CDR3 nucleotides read TGTGCCAGCAGTTCCCCGGGGCGACGGTTAGCTTTCTTT. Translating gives CASSSPGRRLAFF.

CDR3 protein: CASMNSAEKLFF. The CDR3 nucleotides are TGTGCCAGCATGAACAGCGCCGAAAAACTGTTTTTT. V is TRBV28 and J is TRBJ1-4; D is uncertain. V lost 7 bases and J 8 bases, leaving 11 bases between the germline ends. Germline assignment: CDR1 MDHEN and CDR2 SYDVKM. CDR3 length equals 12 residues.

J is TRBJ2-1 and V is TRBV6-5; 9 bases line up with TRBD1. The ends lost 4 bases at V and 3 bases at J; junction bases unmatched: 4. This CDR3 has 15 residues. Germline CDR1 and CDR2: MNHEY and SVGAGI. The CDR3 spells CASSLRDRVYNEQFF. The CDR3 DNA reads TGTGCCAGCAGTTTACGGGACAGGGTCTACAATGAGCAGTTCTTC.

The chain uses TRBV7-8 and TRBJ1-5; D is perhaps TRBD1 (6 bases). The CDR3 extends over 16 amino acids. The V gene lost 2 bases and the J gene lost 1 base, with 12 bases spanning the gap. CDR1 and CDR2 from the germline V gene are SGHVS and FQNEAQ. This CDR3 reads CASSLRGEGSNQPQHF. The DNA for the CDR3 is TGTGCCAGCAGCTTAAGGGGGGAGGGGAGCAATCAGCCCCAGCATTTT.

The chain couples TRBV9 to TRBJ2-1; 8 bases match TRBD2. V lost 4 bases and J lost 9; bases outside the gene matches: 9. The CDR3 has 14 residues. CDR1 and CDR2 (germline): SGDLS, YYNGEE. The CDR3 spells CASSPREGLGEQFF. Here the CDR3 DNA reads TGTGCCAGCAGCCCCCGGGAGGGCCTGGGTGAGCAGTTCTTC.

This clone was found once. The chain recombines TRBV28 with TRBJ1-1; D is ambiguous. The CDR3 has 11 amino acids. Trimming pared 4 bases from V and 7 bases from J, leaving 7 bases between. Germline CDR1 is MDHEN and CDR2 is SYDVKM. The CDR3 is CASSYRGEAFF. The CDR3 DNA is TGTGCCAGCAGTTATCGGGGTGAAGCTTTCTTT.

The CDR3 nucleotides are TGTGCCAGCAGCCAACTGACTAGCTGGAACACCGGGGAGCTGTTTTTT. Its translation is CASSQLTSWNTGELFF. This chain joins TRBV14 and TRBJ2-2; 7 bases agree with TRBD2. The CDR3 has 16 residues. From germline, CDR1 is SGHDN and CDR2 FVKESK. Unmatched junction bases numbered 4, after V lost 2 bases and J lost 1 base.

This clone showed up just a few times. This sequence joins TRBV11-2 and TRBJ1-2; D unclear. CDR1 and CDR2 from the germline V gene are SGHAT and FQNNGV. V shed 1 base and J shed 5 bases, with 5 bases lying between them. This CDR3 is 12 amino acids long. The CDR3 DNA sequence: TGTGCCAGCAGCTTAGGAAGTTATGGCTACACCTTC. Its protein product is CASSLGSYGYTF.

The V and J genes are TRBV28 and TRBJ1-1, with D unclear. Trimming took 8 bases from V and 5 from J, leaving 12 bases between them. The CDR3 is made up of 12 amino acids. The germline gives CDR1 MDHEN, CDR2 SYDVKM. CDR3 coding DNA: TGTGCCAGCGTGGGGAGGCAGACTGAAGCTTTCTTT. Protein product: CASVGRQTEAFF.

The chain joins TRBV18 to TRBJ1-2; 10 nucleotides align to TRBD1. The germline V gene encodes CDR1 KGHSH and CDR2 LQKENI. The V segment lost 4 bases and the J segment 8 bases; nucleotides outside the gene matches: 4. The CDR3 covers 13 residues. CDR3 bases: TGTGCCAGCTCACAAGGGACAGGGGAAGGCTACACCTTC. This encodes CASSQGTGEGYTF.

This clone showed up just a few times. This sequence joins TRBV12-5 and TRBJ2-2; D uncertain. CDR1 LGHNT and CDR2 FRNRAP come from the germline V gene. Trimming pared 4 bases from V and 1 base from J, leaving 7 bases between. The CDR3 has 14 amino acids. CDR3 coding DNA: TGTGCTAGTGGTTCGGACCTGAACACCGGGGAGCTGTTTTTT. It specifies CASGSDLNTGELFF.

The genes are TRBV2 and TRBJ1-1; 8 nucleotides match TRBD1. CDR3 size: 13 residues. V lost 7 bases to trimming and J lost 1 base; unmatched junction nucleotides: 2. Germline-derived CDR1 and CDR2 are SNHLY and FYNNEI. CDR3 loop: CASTGQGNTEAFF. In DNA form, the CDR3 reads TGTGCCAGCACCGGACAGGGGAACACTGAAGCTTTCTTT.

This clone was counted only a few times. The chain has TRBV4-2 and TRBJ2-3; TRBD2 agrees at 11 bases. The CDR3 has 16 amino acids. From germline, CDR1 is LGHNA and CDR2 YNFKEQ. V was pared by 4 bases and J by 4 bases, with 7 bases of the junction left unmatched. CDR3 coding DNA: TGTGCCAGCAGCCCCCTAACTAGCGGGGGCGCAGATACGCAGTATTTT. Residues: CASSPLTSGGADTQYF.

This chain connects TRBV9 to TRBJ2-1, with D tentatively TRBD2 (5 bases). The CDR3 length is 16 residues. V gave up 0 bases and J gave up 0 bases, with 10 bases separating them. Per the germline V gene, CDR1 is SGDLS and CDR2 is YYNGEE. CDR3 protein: CASSVVSASSYNEQFF. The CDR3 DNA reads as TGTGCCAGCAGCGTAGTTAGCGCGAGCTCCTACAATGAGCAGTTCTTC.

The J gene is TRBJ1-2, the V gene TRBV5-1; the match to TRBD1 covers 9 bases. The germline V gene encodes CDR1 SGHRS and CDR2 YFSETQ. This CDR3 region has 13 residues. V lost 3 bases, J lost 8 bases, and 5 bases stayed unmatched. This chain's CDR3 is CASSWGQGDGYTF. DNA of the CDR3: TGCGCCAGCAGCTGGGGACAGGGAGACGGCTACACCTTC.

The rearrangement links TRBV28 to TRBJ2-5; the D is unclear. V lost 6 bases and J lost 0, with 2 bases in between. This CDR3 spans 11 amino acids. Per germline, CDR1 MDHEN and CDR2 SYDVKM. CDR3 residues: CASRYQETQYF. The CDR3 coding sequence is TGTGCCAGCAGGTACCAAGAGACCCAGTACTTC.

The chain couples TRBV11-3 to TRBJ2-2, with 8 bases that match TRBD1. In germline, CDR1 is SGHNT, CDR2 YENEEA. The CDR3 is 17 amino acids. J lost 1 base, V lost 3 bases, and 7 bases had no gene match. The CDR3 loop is CASSFYTGTGNTGELFF. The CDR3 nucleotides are TGTGCCAGCAGCTTTTACACGGGGACAGGGAACACCGGGGAGCTGTTTTTT.

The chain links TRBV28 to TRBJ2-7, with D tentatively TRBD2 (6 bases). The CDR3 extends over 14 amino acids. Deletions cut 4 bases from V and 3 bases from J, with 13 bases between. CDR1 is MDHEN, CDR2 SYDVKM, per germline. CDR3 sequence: CASSSSSVYYEQYF. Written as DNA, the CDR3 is TGTGCCAGCAGTTCGTCTAGCGTCTACTACGAGCAGTACTTC.

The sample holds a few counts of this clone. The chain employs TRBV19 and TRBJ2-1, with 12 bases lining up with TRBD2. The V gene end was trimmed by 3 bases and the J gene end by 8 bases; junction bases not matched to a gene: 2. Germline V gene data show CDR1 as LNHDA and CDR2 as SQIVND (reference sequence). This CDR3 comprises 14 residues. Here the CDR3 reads CASSMRLAGDEQFF. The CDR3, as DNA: TGTGCCAGTAGTATGAGACTAGCGGGAGATGAGCAGTTCTTC.

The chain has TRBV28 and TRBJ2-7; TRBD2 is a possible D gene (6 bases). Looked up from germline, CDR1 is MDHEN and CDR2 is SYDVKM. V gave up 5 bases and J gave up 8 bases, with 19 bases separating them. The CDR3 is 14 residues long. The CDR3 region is CASSTPTLEGKQYF. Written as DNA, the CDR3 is TGTGCCAGCAGTACCCCGACTCTGGAGGGGAAGCAGTACTTC.

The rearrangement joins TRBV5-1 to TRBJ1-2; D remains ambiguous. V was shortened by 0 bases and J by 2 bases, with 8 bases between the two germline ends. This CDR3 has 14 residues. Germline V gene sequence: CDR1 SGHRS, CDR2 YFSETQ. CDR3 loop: CASSLESPNYGYTF. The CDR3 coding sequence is TGCGCCAGCAGCTTGGAGTCCCCCAACTATGGCTACACCTTC.

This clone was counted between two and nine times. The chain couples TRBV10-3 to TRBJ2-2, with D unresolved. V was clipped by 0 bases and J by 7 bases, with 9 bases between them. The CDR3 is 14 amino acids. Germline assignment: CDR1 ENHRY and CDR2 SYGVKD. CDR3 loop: CAISESGLNGELFF. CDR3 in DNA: TGTGCCATCAGTGAGTCGGGTCTAAACGGGGAGCTGTTTTTT.